This is a list of T cell receptor beta chains from one sample in a study of cytomegalovirus exposure and HLA in healthy donors. Repertoires were generated with immunoSEQ multiplex PCR, while TCRdb's copy carries only in-frame clones and drops some. The table has about 120,000 clones, 77% seen once; the top ten hold roughly 4%. The sequencing input was PBMCs. The receptors derive from a human donor in good health. CDR3s include the opening cysteine and the closing phenylalanine or tryptophan. The order of the fields is J gene, V gene, CDR3 protein.

j_call: TRBJ2-7; v_call: TRBV11-1; cdr3_aa: CASSLQGGPYEQYF
j_call: TRBJ1-1; v_call: TRBV28; cdr3_aa: CASKGAPNTEAFF
j_call: TRBJ2-7; v_call: TRBV11-3; cdr3_aa: CASSLDGQNYEQYF
j_call: TRBJ2-6; v_call: TRBV27; cdr3_aa: CASSLSSVSSGANGLTF
j_call: TRBJ2-1; v_call: TRBV5-5; cdr3_aa: CASSLINEQFF
j_call: TRBJ2-7; v_call: TRBV15; cdr3_aa: CATSRDGGRGVSYEQYF
j_call: TRBJ1-2; v_call: TRBV10-2; cdr3_aa: CASSPGGGYGYTF
j_call: TRBJ1-3; v_call: TRBV10-3; cdr3_aa: CAISQTYDSYPGNTIYF
j_call: TRBJ1-3; v_call: TRBV10-2; cdr3_aa: CASTADSGSGNTIYF
j_call: TRBJ1-3; v_call: TRBV11-2; cdr3_aa: CASSLGVAGNTIYF
j_call: TRBJ1-1; v_call: TRBV5-1; cdr3_aa: CASSSTGGEPEAFF
j_call: TRBJ2-1; v_call: TRBV6-5; cdr3_aa: CASKGTSSGYNEQFF
j_call: TRBJ1-4; v_call: TRBV9; cdr3_aa: CASSVVAGVGEKLFF
j_call: TRBJ1-5; v_call: TRBV28; cdr3_aa: CASSSLSLRGSNQPQHF
j_call: TRBJ2-5; v_call: TRBV2; cdr3_aa: CASSEALLGSSGETQYF
j_call: TRBJ1-1; v_call: TRBV5-5; cdr3_aa: CASSTTGATEAFF
j_call: TRBJ2-3; v_call: TRBV19; cdr3_aa: CASSIRPAGGTDTQYF
j_call: TRBJ1-2; v_call: TRBV18; cdr3_aa: CASSPGPQDYGYTF
j_call: TRBJ1-1; v_call: TRBV29-1; cdr3_aa: CSAMTRGNTEAFF
j_call: TRBJ2-2; v_call: TRBV9; cdr3_aa: CASSVGSGTANTGELFF
j_call: TRBJ2-7; v_call: TRBV28; cdr3_aa: CASRVRDNSYEQYF
j_call: TRBJ1-4; v_call: TRBV28; cdr3_aa: CASSLWGAGNTNEKLFF
j_call: TRBJ2-5; v_call: TRBV2; cdr3_aa: CASRRGLAGGETQYF
j_call: TRBJ2-7; v_call: TRBV7-2; cdr3_aa: CASSKQTNSYEQYF
j_call: TRBJ1-1; v_call: TRBV11-2; cdr3_aa: CASTQRVLGAEAFF
j_call: TRBJ2-7; v_call: TRBV6-1; cdr3_aa: CASSEATGYYEQYF
j_call: TRBJ2-1; v_call: TRBV6-5; cdr3_aa: CASSYGGRAGNEQFF
j_call: TRBJ1-5; v_call: TRBV28; cdr3_aa: CASSLSQAISNQPQHF
j_call: TRBJ1-1; v_call: TRBV18; cdr3_aa: CASSPGQVLSEAFF
j_call: TRBJ2-1; v_call: TRBV27; cdr3_aa: CASSPAPYSYNEQFF
j_call: TRBJ1-6; v_call: TRBV19; cdr3_aa: CASSSGGSSYNSPLHF
j_call: TRBJ1-5; v_call: TRBV5-5; cdr3_aa: CASSLGRVYSNQPQHF
j_call: TRBJ2-6; v_call: TRBV4-1; cdr3_aa: CASSQSRSGANGLIF
j_call: TRBJ1-5; v_call: TRBV28; cdr3_aa: CASSPPRPNQPQHF
j_call: TRBJ1-5; v_call: TRBV6-5; cdr3_aa: CASKGQGAGQPQHF
j_call: TRBJ2-2; v_call: TRBV6-1; cdr3_aa: CASRRGRNTGELFF
j_call: TRBJ1-3; v_call: TRBV12-2; cdr3_aa: CASRLYSAGYTIYF
j_call: .; v_call: TRBV5-8; cdr3_aa: CASSLVGRETYEQYF
j_call: TRBJ2-1; v_call: TRBV25-1; cdr3_aa: CASSDPGQRNSYNEQFF
j_call: TRBJ1-1; v_call: TRBV28; cdr3_aa: CASSSQGLGYTEAFF
j_call: TRBJ2-1; v_call: TRBV7-9; cdr3_aa: CASSLVRSGSHNEQFF
j_call: TRBJ1-4; v_call: TRBV28; cdr3_aa: CASSLGQGGEKLFF
j_call: TRBJ1-1; v_call: TRBV28; cdr3_aa: CASSLIRGPRTEAFF
j_call: TRBJ2-7; v_call: TRBV7-9; cdr3_aa: CSSSLLKLVQRSTYEQYF
j_call: TRBJ2-2; v_call: TRBV11-1; cdr3_aa: CASSLTSGSVGELFF
j_call: TRBJ2-7; v_call: TRBV19; cdr3_aa: CASSTGTSGRYEQYF
j_call: TRBJ2-2; v_call: TRBV10-3; cdr3_aa: CAISSGGTGELFF
j_call: TRBJ2-7; v_call: TRBV7-9; cdr3_aa: CASSFPGSSYEQYF
j_call: TRBJ2-7; v_call: TRBV7-9; cdr3_aa: CASSPDRLSYEQYF
j_call: TRBJ1-5; v_call: TRBV19; cdr3_aa: CATRTGDIQPQHF
j_call: TRBJ1-1; v_call: TRBV6-4; cdr3_aa: CASSDSSRSAEAFF